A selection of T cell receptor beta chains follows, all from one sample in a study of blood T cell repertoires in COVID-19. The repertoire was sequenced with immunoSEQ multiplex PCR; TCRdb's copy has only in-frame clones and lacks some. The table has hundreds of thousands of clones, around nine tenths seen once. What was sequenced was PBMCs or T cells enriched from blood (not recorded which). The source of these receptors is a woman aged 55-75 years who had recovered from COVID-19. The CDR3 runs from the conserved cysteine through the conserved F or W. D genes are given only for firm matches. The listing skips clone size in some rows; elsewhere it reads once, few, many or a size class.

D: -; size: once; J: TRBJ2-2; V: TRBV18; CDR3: CASSPPNSGELFF; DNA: TGTGCCAGCTCACCACCAAACTCCGGGGAGCTGTTTTTT
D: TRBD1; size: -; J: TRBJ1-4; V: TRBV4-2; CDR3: CASSHPTGTGGEKLFF; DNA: TGTGCCAGCAGCCACCCAACTGGGACAGGGGGTGAAAAACTGTTTTTT
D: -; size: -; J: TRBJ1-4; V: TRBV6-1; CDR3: CASSVLDRSSNEKLFF; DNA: TGTGCCAGCAGTGTCCTAGACAGGTCCTCTAATGAAAAACTGTTTTTT
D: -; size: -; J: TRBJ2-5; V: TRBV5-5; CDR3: CASSFGGEETQYF; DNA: TGTGCCAGCAGCTTCGGCGGGGAAGAGACCCAGTACTTC
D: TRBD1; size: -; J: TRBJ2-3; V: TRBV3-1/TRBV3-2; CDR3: CASSQVTGGTDTQYF; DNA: TGTGCCAGCAGCCAAGTGACAGGGGGGACAGATACGCAGTATTTT
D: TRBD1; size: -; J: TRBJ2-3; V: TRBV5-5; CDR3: CASSWGQGTDTQYF; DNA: TGTGCCAGCAGCTGGGGACAGGGTACTGATACGCAGTATTTT
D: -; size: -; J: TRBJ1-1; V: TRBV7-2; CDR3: CASSPWGGENTEAFF; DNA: TGTGCCAGCAGCCCTTGGGGGGGCGAGAACACTGAAGCTTTCTTT
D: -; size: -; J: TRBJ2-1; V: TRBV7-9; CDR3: CASSPHSYEQFF; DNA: TGTGCCAGCAGCCCCCATAGCTATGAGCAGTTCTTC
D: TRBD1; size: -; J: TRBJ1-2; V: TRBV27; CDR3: CASRPDRGDGYTF; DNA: TGTGCCAGCAGGCCAGACAGGGGGGATGGCTACACCTTC
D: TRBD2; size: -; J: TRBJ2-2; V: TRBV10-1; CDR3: CASSGTRNTGELFF; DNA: TGCGCCAGCAGTGGGACTAGAAACACCGGGGAGCTGTTTTTT
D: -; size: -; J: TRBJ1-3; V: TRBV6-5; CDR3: CASSPDTLSGNTIYF; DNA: TGTGCCAGCAGTCCCGACACCCTCTCTGGAAACACCATATATTTT
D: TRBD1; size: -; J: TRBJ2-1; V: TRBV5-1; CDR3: CASSLTTGTGRNEQFF; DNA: TGCGCCAGCAGCTTGACCACCGGGACAGGGAGGAATGAGCAGTTCTTC
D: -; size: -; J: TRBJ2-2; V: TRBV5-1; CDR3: CASSLRASSDTGELFF; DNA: TGCGCCAGCAGCTTGCGGGCTAGCTCAGACACCGGGGAGCTGTTTTTT
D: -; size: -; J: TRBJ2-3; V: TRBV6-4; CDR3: CASSARLASTDTQYF; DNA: TGTGCCAGCTCTGCCAGGCTTGCTAGCACAGATACGCAGTATTTT
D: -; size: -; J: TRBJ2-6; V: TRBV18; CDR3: CASSLRQTADSGANVLTF; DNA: TGTGCCAGCTCACTTCGACAGACAGCCGACTCTGGGGCCAACGTCCTGACTTTC
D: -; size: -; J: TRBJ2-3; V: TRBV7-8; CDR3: CASSLSGFTDTQYF; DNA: TGTGCCAGCAGCTTAAGCGGATTCACAGATACGCAGTATTTT
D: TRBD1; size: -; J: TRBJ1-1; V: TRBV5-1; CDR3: CASSLEQGAMNTEAFF; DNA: TGCGCCAGCAGCTTGGAACAGGGGGCGATGAACACTGAAGCTTTCTTT
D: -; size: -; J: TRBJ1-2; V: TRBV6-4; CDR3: CASPTGAAGGANYGYTF; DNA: TGTGCCAGCCCGACCGGGGCCGCAGGAGGGGCTAACTATGGCTACACCTTC
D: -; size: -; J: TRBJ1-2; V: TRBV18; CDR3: CASSPSGQNYGYTF; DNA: TGTGCCAGCTCACCATCAGGACAGAACTATGGCTACACCTTC
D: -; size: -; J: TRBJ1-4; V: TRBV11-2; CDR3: CASSPTTAGEKLFF; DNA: TGTGCCAGCAGCCCCACGACAGCGGGCGAAAAACTGTTTTTT
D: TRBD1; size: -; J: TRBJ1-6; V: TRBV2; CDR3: CASSAGTGNNSPLHF; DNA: TGTGCCAGCAGTGCCGGGACAGGAAATAATTCACCCCTCCACTTT
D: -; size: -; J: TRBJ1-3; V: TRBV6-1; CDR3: CASSDPGSSSGNTIYF; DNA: TGTGCCAGCAGTGACCCGGGGTCAAGCTCTGGAAACACCATATATTTT
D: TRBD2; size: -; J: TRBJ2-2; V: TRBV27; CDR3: CASRLRDYGTGELFF; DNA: TGTGCCAGCAGATTACGGGACTATGGGACCGGGGAGCTGTTTTTT
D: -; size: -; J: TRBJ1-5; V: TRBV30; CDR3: CAWSAGDRRSNQPQHF; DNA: TGTGCCTGGAGTGCGGGGGACCGGAGGAGCAATCAGCCCCAGCATTTT
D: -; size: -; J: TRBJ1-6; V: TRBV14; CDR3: CASSQERGGEGSPLHF; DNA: TGTGCCAGCAGCCAAGAGAGGGGGGGAGAGGGTTCACCCCTCCACTTT
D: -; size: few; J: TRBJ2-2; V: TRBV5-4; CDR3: CASSSEGYGELFF; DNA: TGTGCCAGCAGCTCGGAGGGCTACGGGGAGCTGTTTTTT
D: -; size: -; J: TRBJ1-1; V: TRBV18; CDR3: CASSPSRGMNTEAFF; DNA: TGTGCCAGCTCACCATCAAGGGGAATGAACACTGAAGCTTTCTTT
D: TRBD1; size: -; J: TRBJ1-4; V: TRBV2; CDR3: CASGAGGLNEKLFF; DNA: TGTGCCAGCGGAGCAGGGGGTCTTAATGAAAAACTGTTTTTT
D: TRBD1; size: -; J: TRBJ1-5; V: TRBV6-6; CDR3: CASSRDSFSPQHF; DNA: TGTGCCAGCAGTCGGGACAGCTTTAGTCCCCAGCATTTT
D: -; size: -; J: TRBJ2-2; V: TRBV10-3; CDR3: CAIRAGQMNTGELFF; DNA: TGTGCCATCAGGGCGGGACAGATGAACACCGGGGAGCTGTTTTTT
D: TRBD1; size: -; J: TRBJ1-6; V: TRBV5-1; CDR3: CASSFRGSPLHF; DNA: TGCGCCAGCAGCTTCAGGGGGTCACCCCTCCACTTT
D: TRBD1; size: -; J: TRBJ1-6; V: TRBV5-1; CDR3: CASSPDRNSPLHF; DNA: TGCGCCAGCAGCCCGGACAGGAATTCACCCCTCCACTTT
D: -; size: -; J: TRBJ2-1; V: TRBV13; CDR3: CASVPKGGEWGNEQFF; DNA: TGTGCCAGCGTCCCTAAAGGAGGGGAGTGGGGCAATGAGCAGTTCTTC
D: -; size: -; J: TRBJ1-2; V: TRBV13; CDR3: CASSPRGGGPAPASGYGYTF; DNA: TGTGCCAGCAGCCCAAGAGGGGGTGGGCCGGCCCCCGCGTCAGGCTATGGCTACACCTTC
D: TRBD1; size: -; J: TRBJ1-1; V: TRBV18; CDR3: CASSQGAENTEAFF; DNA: TGTGCCAGCTCACAGGGGGCCGAGAACACTGAAGCTTTCTTT
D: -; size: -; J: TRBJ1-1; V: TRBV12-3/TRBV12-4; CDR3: CASSLLRGTEAFF; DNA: TGTGCCAGCAGTTTATTAAGAGGGACTGAAGCTTTCTTT
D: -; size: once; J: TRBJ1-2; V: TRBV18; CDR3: CASSEQGRYGYTF; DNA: TGTGCCAGCTCTGAACAGGGCCGCTATGGCTACACCTTC
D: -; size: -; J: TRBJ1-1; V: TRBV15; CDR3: CATSRAGGPWGVFF; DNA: TGTGCCACCAGCAGAGCGGGGGGCCCTTGGGGTGTTTTCTTT
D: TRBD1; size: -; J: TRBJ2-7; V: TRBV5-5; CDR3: CASSPDRAEQYF; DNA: TGTGCCAGCAGCCCGGACAGGGCCGAGCAGTACTTC
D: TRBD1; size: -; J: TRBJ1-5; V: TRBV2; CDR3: CASGTESNQPQHF; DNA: TGTGCCAGCGGGACAGAAAGCAATCAGCCCCAGCATTTT
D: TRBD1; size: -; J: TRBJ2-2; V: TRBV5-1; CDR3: CASSETGGGTGELFF; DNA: TGCGCCAGCAGCGAGACAGGGGGAGGCACCGGGGAGCTGTTTTTT
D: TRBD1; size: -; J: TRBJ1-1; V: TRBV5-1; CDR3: CASSSIQGGNTEAFF; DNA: TGCGCCAGCAGCAGTATTCAGGGGGGCAACACTGAAGCTTTCTTT
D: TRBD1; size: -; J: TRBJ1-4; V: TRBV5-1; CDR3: CASRGQGNEKLFF; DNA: TGCGCCAGTAGGGGACAGGGGAATGAAAAACTGTTTTTT
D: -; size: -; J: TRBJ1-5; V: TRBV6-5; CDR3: CASGGGSGNQPQHF; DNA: TGTGCCAGCGGGGGGGGCAGTGGCAATCAGCCCCAGCATTTT